The present T cell receptor beta chain was sequenced within a study of memory CD4+ T cells and cytomegalovirus serostatus. This clone was seen more than once but under ten times. What it binds is unknown. The sort gate was single viable CD3+CD4+CD8-CD45RO+ cells for memory CD4+ T cells. Positive selection with CD4 microbeads enriched total CD4+ T cells. CDR1 is SGHDN, CDR2 FVKESK, per germline. V lost 6 bases and J lost 13, with 22 bases in between. The CDR3 spans 15 residues. Produced via immunoSEQ multiplex PCR; TCRdb's table is partial and in-frame only. The repertoire holds approximately 46,000 clones, with around 74% as singletons. Study results and caveats: About 40% of the roughly 150 known CMV-associated TCRbeta sequences appeared in CD4+ memory. Suggested: most of the CMV-linked TCR signature lies in CD4+ memory cells.

This receptor was obtained from an adult in good health and CMV-seronegative. Sequencing input: memory CD4+ T cells from blood. J is TRBJ1-6 and V is TRBV14; TRBD1 is a possible D gene (5 bases). The CDR3 reads CASRPLSTGLFPLHF. The CDR3 DNA reads as TGTGCCAGCAGGCCCCTTAGCACAGGTCTCTTTCCCCTCCACTTT.